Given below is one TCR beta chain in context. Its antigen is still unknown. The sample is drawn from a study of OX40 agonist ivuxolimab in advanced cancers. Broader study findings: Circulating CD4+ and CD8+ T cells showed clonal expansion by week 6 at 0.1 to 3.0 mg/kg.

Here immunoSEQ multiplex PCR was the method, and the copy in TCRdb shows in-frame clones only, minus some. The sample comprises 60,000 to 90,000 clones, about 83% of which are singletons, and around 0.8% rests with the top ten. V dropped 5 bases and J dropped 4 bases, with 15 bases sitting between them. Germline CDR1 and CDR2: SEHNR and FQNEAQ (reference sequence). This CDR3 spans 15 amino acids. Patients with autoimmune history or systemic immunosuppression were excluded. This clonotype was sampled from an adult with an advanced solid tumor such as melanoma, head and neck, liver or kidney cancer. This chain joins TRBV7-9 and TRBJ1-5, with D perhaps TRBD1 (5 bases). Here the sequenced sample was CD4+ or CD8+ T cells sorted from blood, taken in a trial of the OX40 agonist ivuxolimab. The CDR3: CASSPGTSGNQPQHF. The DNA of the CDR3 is TGTGCCAGCAGCCCCGGGACTTCGGGGAATCAGCCCCAGCATTTT.